The 3 T cell receptor beta chains in this list originate from one sample, sequenced in a study of T-cell reconstitution after alpha-beta-depleted transplantation in children. Unique molecular identifiers featured in how the TCRbeta library was prepared. One entry per CDR3 protein, called by TCRdb with MiXCR from the PCR reads. The sample lists hundreds of thousands of distinct CDR3 sequences; over 15% were seen once. The material was PBMCs from the stem cell graft donor, obtained from the stem cell graft. Receptors originate from a human donor who donated a stem cell graft to a child with acute myeloid leukemia.

This chain connects TRBV7-2 to TRBJ2-5; D unclear. V was trimmed by 5 bases and J by 4 bases, leaving 14 bases between them. Germline V gene data show CDR1 as SGHTA and CDR2 as FQGNSA. CDR3 length equals 14 residues. CDR3 protein: CASSPPPGLETQYF. The CDR3, as DNA: TGTGCCAGCAGCCCGCCCCCTGGGTTAGAGACCCAGTACTTC.

The chain carries TRBV12-3 or TRBV12-4 and TRBJ1-5, with 9 bases aligning to TRBD1. V trimming: 5 bases; J trimming: 4 bases; junction bases outside the gene matches: 6. This CDR3 has 15 residues. The CDR3 spells CASSPADRGNQPQHF. The CDR3 DNA reads TGTGCCAGCAGTCCTGCTGACAGGGGGAATCAGCCCCAGCATTTT.

Many counts were recorded for this clonotype. This rearrangement joins TRBV6-4 to TRBJ2-1, with 16 bases aligning to TRBD2. The CDR3 length is 15 residues. J gave up 8 bases and V 5 bases, and 3 bases lay outside the gene matches. Germline loops: CDR1 MRHNA, CDR2 SNTAGT. The CDR3 sequence: CASSPGLAGGHEQFF. CDR3 coding DNA: TGTGCCAGCAGTCCGGGACTAGCGGGGGGGCATGAGCAGTTCTTC.